The entry that follows covers one TCR beta chain sequence. Its antigen remains unidentified. The study sampled nominally healthy donors, though unrecorded immune exposures were likely. The CDR3 runs to 17 residues. The PCR contained 60 Vbeta and 13 Jbeta primers. Measured with immunoSEQ multiplex PCR; TCRdb has only the in-frame clones, and not every one. This sample's table has about 53,000 clones. This record comes from a study of cytomegalovirus exposure and HLA in healthy donors. Across the study: In an earlier analysis, approximately 120 million unique TCR beta sequences were found from some 200 million T cells. Notes on the study in general: Per a later analysis, roughly 17,000 TCR beta sequences showed association with HLA alleles at 0.05 false discovery rate. Presence/absence analyses supposed approximately even sequencing depth among donors.

The receptor was isolated from a man younger than 35 in good health and CMV-seropositive. The chain has TRBV21-1 and TRBJ2-1; TRBD2, the table's D call, lacks a check against the DNA. TRBV21-1 corresponds to a pseudogene. Sequenced: PBMCs. The CDR3 spells CASSKEETSGRSNEQFF. The CDR3 DNA follows: TGTGCCAGCAGCAAAGAGGAAACTAGCGGGAGAAGCAATGAGCAGTTCTTC.